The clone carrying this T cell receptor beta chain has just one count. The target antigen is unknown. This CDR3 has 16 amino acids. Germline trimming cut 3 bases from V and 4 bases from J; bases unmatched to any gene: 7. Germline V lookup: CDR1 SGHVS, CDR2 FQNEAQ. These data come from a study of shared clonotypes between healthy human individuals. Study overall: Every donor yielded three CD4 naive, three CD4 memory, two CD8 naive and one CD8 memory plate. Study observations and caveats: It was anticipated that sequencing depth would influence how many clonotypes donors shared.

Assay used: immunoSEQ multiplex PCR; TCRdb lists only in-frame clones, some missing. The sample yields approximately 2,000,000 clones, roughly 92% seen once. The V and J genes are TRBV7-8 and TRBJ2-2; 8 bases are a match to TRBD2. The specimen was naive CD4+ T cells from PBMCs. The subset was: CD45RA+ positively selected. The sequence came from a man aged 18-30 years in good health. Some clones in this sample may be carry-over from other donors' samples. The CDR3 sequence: CASSFPFGRATGELFF. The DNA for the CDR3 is TGTGCCAGCAGCTTCCCCTTCGGGAGGGCCACCGGGGAGCTGTTTTTT.